This TCR beta chain was sequenced in a study of cytomegalovirus exposure and HLA in healthy donors. Study-level background: HLA-typed donors contributed 65 million to 95 million unique TCRs, which were held in an early data release. Most genotyped donors, about four fifths of more than 300, had Caucasian-associated genetic ancestry.

A word on this clone: Its antigen is undetermined.

The CDR3 is 13 residues long. V dropped 5 bases and J dropped 2 bases, with 13 bases sitting between them. Germline V lookup: CDR1 SQVTM, CDR2 ANQGSEA. Whole-study findings and limits: Investigators reported some 150 TCR beta chains as tied to cytomegalovirus.

Primers included in the PCR were 60 Vbeta and 13 Jbeta primers. Methods used by the authors: Tens of millions of unique TCR beta chains, roughly 11 million of them shared, were counted by a later analysis. Data came from immunoSEQ multiplex PCR; TCRdb stores just in-frame clones and leaves some out. The DNA was the basis for D and trimming; V, J and clone size are from that table. Of 140,000 or so clones listed, 68% are singletons. The sequenced sample was PBMCs. The chain has TRBV29-1 and TRBJ2-7; no reliable D call. This clonotype was obtained from a man in his 60s in good health and CMV-seronegative. The CDR3 reads CSVMGPTTYEQYF. The CDR3 DNA reads as TGCAGCGTTATGGGTCCGACAACCTACGAGCAGTACTTC.